The 15 T cell receptor beta chains in this list originate from one sample, sequenced in a study of regulatory T cells in long-lasting Graves disease. Sample time point: newly diagnosed GD, antithyroid drugs for less than 3 months. Generation of the TCR library employed RNA extracted from PBMCs. Arm-PCR of CDR3 regions and iRepertoire HTBI primers were used to build TCR beta libraries. TCRdb reprocessed the multiplex PCR reads via MiXCR and lists one record per CDR3 protein. Among about 620,000 distinct CDR3 sequences, approximately 15% were seen once, and the ten largest hold about 17%. The same sample was also studied in work on T cells in Graves' hyperthyroidism and ophthalmopathy.

This specimen consisted of peripheral blood mononuclear cells (PBMCs), obtained at new diagnosis, from a patient treated with antithyroid drugs. The receptors shown here come from a woman aged 25-40 years with Graves disease.

This clonotype showed up many times. The chain links TRBV10-3 to TRBJ1-5, with D unclear. This CDR3 spans 13 amino acids. With 0 bases removed from V and 3 bases from J, the gap between germline ends came to 3 bases. Germline CDR1 ENHRY, CDR2 SYGVKD. The CDR3 region has the DNA TGTGCCATCAGTGAGTCCAACAATCAGCCCCAGCATTTT. Translation gives CAISESNNQPQHF.

About this clonotype: This may come from a read error, since a much larger clone is one base off. The rearrangement uses TRBV10-3 and TRBJ1-1, with D possibly TRBD1 on 5 matching bases. This CDR3 spans 12 amino acids. Trimming removed 5 bases at V and 1 base at J, with 5 bases between. Germline CDR1 and CDR2: ENHRY and SYGVKD. The CDR3 bases are TGTGCCATCAGTACAGGGAACACTGAAGCTTTCTTT. It yields the protein CAISTGNTEAFF.

This clonotype was counted ten times or more. The chain combines TRBV19 with TRBJ1-5, with D unclear. Germline loops: CDR1 LNHDA, CDR2 SQIVND (reference sequence). Trimming shortened V by 6 bases and J by 4 bases, and 13 bases separated the two germline ends. This CDR3 has 14 amino acids. The CDR3 DNA reads as TGTGCCAGTAGAAGGGAGGGCACGAATCAGCCCCAGCATTTT. Translated: CASRREGTNQPQHF.

This clonotype has only a few counts. J is TRBJ1-1 and V is TRBV5-1; weak D call: TRBD1 (5 bases). Trimming took 4 bases from V and 2 from J, leaving 12 bases between them. Germline V CDR1 and CDR2: SGHRS, YFSETQ. The CDR3 runs 14 residues. The DNA of the CDR3 is TGCGCCAGCAGCCGAGGGGAGGACAACACTGAAGCTTTCTTT. Translation gives CASSRGEDNTEAFF. Based on the CDR3 plus reference TRBV5-1 and TRBJ1-1, the full variable domain is KAGVTQTPRYLIKTRGQQVTLSCSPISGHRSVSWYQQTPGQGLQFLFEYFSETQRNKGNFPGRFSGRQFSNSRSEMNVSTLELGDSALYLCASSRGEDNTEAFFGQGTRLTVV.

Concerning this clonotype itself: A much larger clone differs from this one at a single base, so this may be a read error. The chain joins TRBV28 to TRBJ1-5; possible D gene TRBD1, 6 bases. Trimming removed 4 bases at V and 9 bases at J, with 22 bases between. CDR3 size: 16 residues. Germline CDR1 MDHEN, CDR2 SYDVKM. The CDR3 region has the DNA TGTGCCAGCAGTTCGGGGGGGGGGCTCTCGTTTTCGCCCCAGCATTTT. Its translation is CASSSGGGLSFSPQHF.

This clonotype was counted only a few times. This chain connects TRBV25-1 to TRBJ2-7; D is ambiguous. CDR3 length: 12 residues. The V gene lost 11 bases and the J gene lost 5 bases, with 16 bases spanning the gap. Germline lookup yields CDR1 MGHDK and CDR2 SYGVNS. The CDR3 DNA reads as TGTGCCTGTACAGCAGGAATCGACGAGCAGTACTTC. Its protein product is CACTAGIDEQYF.

The rearrangement joins TRBV12-3 or TRBV12-4 to TRBJ2-7, with D perhaps matching TRBD1 (5 bases). V lost 3 bases and J 2 bases, leaving 11 bases between the germline ends. CDR3 length: 14 amino acids. The CDR3: CASSLTVGAYEQYF. The CDR3, as DNA: TGTGCCAGCAGTTTGACAGTAGGAGCCTACGAGCAGTACTTC.

V gene TRBV3-1 combines with J gene TRBJ2-1, with 7 nucleotides matching TRBD2. V was clipped by 1 base and J by 15 bases; unmatched bases: 15. The CDR3 contains 15 residues. CDR1 and CDR2 (germline): LGHDT, YNNKEL (reference sequence). CDR3 sequence: CASSQGQRSSGGLFF. For the CDR3, the DNA is TGTGCCAGCAGCCAAGGGCAGAGATCATCGGGAGGTCTGTTCTTC.

This clonotype was detected ten times or more. The chain carries TRBV6-1 and TRBJ1-3; TRBD1 matches at 8 bases. CDR3 length equals 16 residues. Germline CDR1 is MNHNS and CDR2 is SASEGT. V trimming: 7 bases; J trimming: 2 bases; junction bases outside the gene matches: 10. This CDR3 reads CASTRSIRGPGNTIYF. In DNA form, the CDR3 reads TGTGCCAGCACACGCTCCATCAGGGGGCCTGGAAACACCATATATTTT.

The chain couples TRBV29-1 to TRBJ2-7; D is uncertain. V lost 0 bases and J 7 bases, leaving 10 bases between the germline ends. Germline V CDR1 and CDR2: SQVTM, ANQGSEA. The CDR3 runs to 12 residues. The CDR3 here is CSVEETDLEQYF. The CDR3 DNA sequence: TGCAGCGTTGAAGAGACGGATTTGGAGCAGTACTTC.

This clonotype was found many times. This chain joins TRBV6-2 or TRBV6-3 and TRBJ2-1; D is possibly TRBD1 (6 bases). The CDR3 is 12 residues long. Trimming took off 5 bases at V and 6 bases at J, with 8 bases between the two ends. The germline V gene encodes CDR1 MNHEY and CDR2 SVGEGT. The DNA of the CDR3 is TGTGCCAGCAGTGAAGGGGGCAATGAGCAGTTCTTC. Its translation is CASSEGGNEQFF.

The V call is TRBV4-1, the J call TRBJ2-1, with 10 nucleotides matching TRBD1. Losses at the gene ends were 5 bases for V and 7 bases for J; bases not matched to a gene: 11. The germline gives CDR1 MGHRA, CDR2 YSYEKL. The CDR3 totals 16 residues. The CDR3, as DNA: TGCGCCAGCAGCACCCCCGGGACAGGGGATTGGAATGAGCAGTTCTTC. Its translation: CASSTPGTGDWNEQFF.

A word on this clonotype: A clone one base away is much larger, so this may be a read error. The V and J genes are TRBV3-1 and TRBJ2-5; possibly TRBD1 for D (6 bases). Per the germline V gene, CDR1 is LGHDT and CDR2 is YNNKEL (reference sequence). This CDR3 has 13 amino acids. Between the trimmed V and J ends, which lost 11 bases and 2 bases, there was a span of 15 bases. CDR3 sequence reads: CAARTGQQETQYF. Written as DNA, the CDR3 is TGTGCCGCCAGAACCGGACAGCAAGAGACCCAGTACTTC.

This clonotype was recorded many times. The V call is TRBV28, the J call TRBJ2-7; D is uncertain. This CDR3 is 16 amino acids long. V was shortened by 3 bases and J by 0 bases, with 15 bases between the two germline ends. The germline CDR1 and CDR2 sequences are MDHEN and SYDVKM. CDR3 sequence (DNA): TGTGCCAGCAGTTTTGTAGAGGCAGGAACCTCCTACGAGCAGTACTTC. It is translated as CASSFVEAGTSYEQYF.

This clonotype was picked up many times. V gene TRBV5-1 combines with J gene TRBJ2-7; unclear D gene. The CDR3 is 13 amino acids. Germline V lookup: CDR1 SGHRS, CDR2 YFSETQ. The ends were cut back, 0 bases at V and 2 bases at J, with 6 bases in the middle. This CDR3 is CASSLGNTYEQYF. In DNA form, the CDR3 reads TGCGCCAGCAGCTTGGGAAATACCTACGAGCAGTACTTC.